The sequence of this T cell receptor beta chain was determined in a study of blood T cells in healthy people across ages. Unmatched junction bases numbered 7, after V lost 2 bases and J lost 2 bases. The CDR3 covers 16 residues. Germline V lookup: CDR1 SGHAT, CDR2 FQNNGV. With a J-beta primer mix and a sample-barcoded 5' primer, a second PCR ran 7 to 11 cycles. TCRdb re-derived calls from the 5' RACE reads in MiXCR, one entry per CDR3 protein. The sample lists about 2 million distinct CDR3 sequences; roughly 52% were seen once. Each donor supplied around 9.9 milliliters of peripheral blood. They isolated at least 6 million PBMCs from each sample.

The chain has TRBV11-2 and TRBJ2-3; 7 nucleotides agree with TRBD2. The sequencing input was blood. The source of this sequence is a woman aged 35 to 49 in good health. Here the CDR3 reads CASSLTLGGFTDTQYF. In nucleotides, the CDR3 is TGTGCCAGCAGCTTAACGCTGGGGGGGTTCACAGATACGCAGTATTTT.